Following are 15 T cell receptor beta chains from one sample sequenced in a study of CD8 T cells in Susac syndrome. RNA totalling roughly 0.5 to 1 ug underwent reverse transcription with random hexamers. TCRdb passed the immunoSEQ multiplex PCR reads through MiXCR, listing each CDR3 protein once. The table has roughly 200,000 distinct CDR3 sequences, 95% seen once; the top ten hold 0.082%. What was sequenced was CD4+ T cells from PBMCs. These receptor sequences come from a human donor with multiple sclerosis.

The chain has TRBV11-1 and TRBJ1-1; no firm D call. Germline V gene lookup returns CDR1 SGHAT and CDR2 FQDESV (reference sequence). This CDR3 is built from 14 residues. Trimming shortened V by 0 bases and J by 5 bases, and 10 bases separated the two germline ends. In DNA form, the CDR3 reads TGTGCCAGCAGCTTAGCGAGGGAGAGGACTGAAGCTTTCTTT. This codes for CASSLARERTEAFF.

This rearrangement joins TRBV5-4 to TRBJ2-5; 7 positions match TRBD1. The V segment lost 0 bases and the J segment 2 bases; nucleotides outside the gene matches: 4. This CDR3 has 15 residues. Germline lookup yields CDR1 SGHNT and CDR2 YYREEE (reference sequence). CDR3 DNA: TGTGCCAGCAGCTTGGACGGGACAGTACAAGAGACCCAGTACTTC. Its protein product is CASSLDGTVQETQYF.

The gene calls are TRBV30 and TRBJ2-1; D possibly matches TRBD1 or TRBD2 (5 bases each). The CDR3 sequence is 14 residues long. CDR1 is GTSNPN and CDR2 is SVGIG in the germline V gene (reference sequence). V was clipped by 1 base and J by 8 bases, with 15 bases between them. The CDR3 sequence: CAWSELVGPYEQFF. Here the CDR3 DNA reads TGTGCCTGGAGTGAACTAGTGGGACCCTATGAGCAGTTCTTC. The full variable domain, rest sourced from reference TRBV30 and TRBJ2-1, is SQTIHQWPATLVQPVGSPLSLECTVEGTSNPNLYWYRQAAGRGLQLLFYSVGIGQISSEVPQNLSASRPQDRQFILSSKKLLLSDSGFYLCAWSELVGPYEQFFGPGTRLTVL.

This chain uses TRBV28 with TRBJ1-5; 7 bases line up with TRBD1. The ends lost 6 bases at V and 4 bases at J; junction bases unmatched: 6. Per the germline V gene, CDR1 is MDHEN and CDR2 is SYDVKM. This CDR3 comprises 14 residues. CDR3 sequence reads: CASRSQGENQPQHF. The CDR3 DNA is TGTGCCAGCAGATCTCAGGGGGAGAATCAGCCCCAGCATTTT.

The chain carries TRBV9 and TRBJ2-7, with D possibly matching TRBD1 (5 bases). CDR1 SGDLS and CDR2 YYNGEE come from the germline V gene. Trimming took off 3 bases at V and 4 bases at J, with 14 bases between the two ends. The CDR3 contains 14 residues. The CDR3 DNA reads TGTGCCAGCAGCGAGGGGCAGGGTCGGTACGAGCAGTACTTC. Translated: CASSEGQGRYEQYF.

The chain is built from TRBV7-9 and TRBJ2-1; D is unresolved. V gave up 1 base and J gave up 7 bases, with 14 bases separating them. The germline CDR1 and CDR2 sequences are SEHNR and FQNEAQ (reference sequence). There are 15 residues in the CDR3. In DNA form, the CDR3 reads TGTGCCAGCAGCTTAGGTCAGGCAGCTGGGAATGAGCAGTTCTTC. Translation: CASSLGQAAGNEQFF.

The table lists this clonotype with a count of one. CDR3 in amino acids: CATQLTVEQFF. In DNA, the CDR3 is TGTGCCACTCAGCTTACAGTTGAGCAGTTCTTC. The V and J genes are TRBV5-4 and TRBJ2-1; D not resolved. The V gene lost 9 bases and the J gene lost 9 bases, with 13 bases spanning the gap. The CDR3 contains 11 residues. Germline V CDR1 and CDR2: SGHNT, YYREEE (reference sequence). The full variable domain, with the rest looked up from reference TRBV5-4 and TRBJ2-1, is ETGVTQSPTHLIKTRGQQVTLRCSSQSGHNTVSWYQQALGQGPQFIFQYYREEENGRGNFPPRFSGLQFPNYSSELNVNALELDDSALYLCATQLTVEQFFGPGTRLTVL.

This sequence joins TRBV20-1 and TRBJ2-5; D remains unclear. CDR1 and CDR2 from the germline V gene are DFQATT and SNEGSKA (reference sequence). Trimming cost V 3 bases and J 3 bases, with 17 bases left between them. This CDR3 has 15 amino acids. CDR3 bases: TGCAGTGCTAGGGATCCTCTACGAGTGGAAGAGACCCAGTACTTC. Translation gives CSARDPLRVEETQYF.

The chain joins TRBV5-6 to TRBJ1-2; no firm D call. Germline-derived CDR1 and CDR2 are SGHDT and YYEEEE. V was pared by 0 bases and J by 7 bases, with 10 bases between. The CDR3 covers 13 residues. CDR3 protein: CASSLELTGGYTF. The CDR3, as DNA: TGTGCCAGCAGCTTGGAACTAACGGGTGGCTACACCTTC.

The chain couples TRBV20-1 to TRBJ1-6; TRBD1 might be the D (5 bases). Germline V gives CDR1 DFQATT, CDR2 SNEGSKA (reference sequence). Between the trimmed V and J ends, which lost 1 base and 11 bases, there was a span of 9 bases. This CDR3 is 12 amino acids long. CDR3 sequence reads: CSARGLGAPLHF. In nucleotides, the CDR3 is TGCAGTGCTAGAGGTTTGGGGGCACCCCTCCACTTT.

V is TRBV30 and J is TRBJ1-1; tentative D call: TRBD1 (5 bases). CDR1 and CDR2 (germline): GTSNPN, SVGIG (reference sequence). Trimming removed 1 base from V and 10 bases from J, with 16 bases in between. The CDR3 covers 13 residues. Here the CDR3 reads CAWSALWGRGAFF. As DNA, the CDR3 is TGTGCCTGGAGTGCCCTTTGGGGGAGAGGAGCTTTCTTT.

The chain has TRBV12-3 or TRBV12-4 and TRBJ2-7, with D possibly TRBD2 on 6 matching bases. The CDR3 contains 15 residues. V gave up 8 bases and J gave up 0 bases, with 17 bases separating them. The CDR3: CASGRAGSDSYEQYF. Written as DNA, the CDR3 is TGTGCCAGCGGCCGGGCGGGGAGCGACTCCTACGAGCAGTACTTC.

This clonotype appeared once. CDR3 in amino acids: CASSLGTGLYNEQFF. CDR3 sequence (DNA): TGTGCCAGCAGCTTAGGGACAGGGTTGTACAATGAGCAGTTCTTC. The rearrangement joins TRBV5-4 to TRBJ2-1; the match to TRBD1 covers 9 bases. CDR1 and CDR2 from the germline V gene are SGHNT and YYREEE (reference sequence). This CDR3 spans 15 amino acids. The V gene end was trimmed by 2 bases and the J gene end by 4 bases; junction bases not matched to a gene: 4.

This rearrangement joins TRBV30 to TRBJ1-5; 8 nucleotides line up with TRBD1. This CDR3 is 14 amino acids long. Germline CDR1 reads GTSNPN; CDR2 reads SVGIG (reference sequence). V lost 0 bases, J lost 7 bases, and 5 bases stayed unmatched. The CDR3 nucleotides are TGTGCCTGGAGTGTGGACAGGGATGGACAGCCCCAGCATTTT. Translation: CAWSVDRDGQPQHF.

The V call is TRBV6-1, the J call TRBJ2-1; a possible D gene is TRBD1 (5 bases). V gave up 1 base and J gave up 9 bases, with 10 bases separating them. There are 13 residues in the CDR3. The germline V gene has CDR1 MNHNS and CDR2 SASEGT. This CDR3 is CASSEDRWGEQFF. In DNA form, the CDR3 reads TGTGCCAGCAGTGAAGACAGGTGGGGTGAGCAGTTCTTC.